Listed here are 8 T cell receptor beta chains from one sample, sequenced in a study of cytomegalovirus exposure and HLA in healthy donors. Amplification used 60 Vbeta primers and 13 Jbeta primers. This table comes from immunoSEQ multiplex PCR, and its TCRdb copy is limited to in-frame clones, with some not included. The sample has roughly 150,000 clones; 80% to 90% are singletons. Sample: PBMCs. These receptors all come from a woman between 35 and 50 years old in good health and CMV-seropositive.

This chain connects TRBV10-3 to TRBJ2-7; D remains unclear. Trimming stripped 7 bases from V and 6 bases from J, with 16 bases between. Germline lookup yields CDR1 ENHRY and CDR2 SYGVKD. This CDR3 region has 13 residues. The DNA for the CDR3 is TGTGCCATCACCGGATCGTCCGGGTCCGAGCAGTACTTC. Protein: CAITGSSGSEQYF.

J is TRBJ1-1 and V is TRBV11-2; tentatively, D is TRBD1 (6 bases). Looked up from germline, CDR1 is SGHAT and CDR2 is FQNNGV. This CDR3 contains 14 residues. Between the trimmed V and J ends, which lost 3 bases and 5 bases, there was a span of 13 bases. CDR3 nucleotide sequence: TGTGCCAGCAGCTTGAACAGGGTGGGTACTGAAGCTTTCTTT. This translates into CASSLNRVGTEAFF.

The chain is built from TRBV9 and TRBJ2-3; 10 bases align to TRBD2. Losses at the gene ends were 0 bases for V and 2 bases for J; bases not matched to a gene: 9. The CDR3 has 18 amino acids. Germline V gene lookup returns CDR1 SGDLS and CDR2 YYNGEE. In DNA, the CDR3 is TGTGCCAGCAGCGTAGCGGGGGGGCTAGCGGGAGCCACAGATACGCAGTATTTT. Amino acids: CASSVAGGLAGATDTQYF.

The CDR3 protein is CASRDSLGEQYF. The CDR3, as DNA: TGTGCCAGTAGGGACAGCCTGGGGGAGCAGTACTTC. The chain is built from TRBV19 and TRBJ2-7, with a tentative D call TRBD1 (6 bases). This CDR3 is built from 12 residues. From germline, CDR1 is LNHDA and CDR2 SQIVND (reference sequence). Deletions cut 6 bases from V and 7 bases from J, with 13 bases between.

The CDR3 protein is CASNRGTDTQYF. The DNA for the CDR3 is TGTGCCAGCAACAGGGGCACAGATACGCAGTATTTT. This sequence joins TRBV27 and TRBJ2-3; D might be TRBD1 (6 bases). The CDR3 sequence is 12 residues long. Between the trimmed V and J ends, which lost 7 bases and 1 base, there was a span of 6 bases. CDR1 and CDR2 (germline): MNHEY, SMNVEV (reference sequence).

This sequence joins TRBV28 and TRBJ1-5; D gene ambiguous. The V gene lost 2 bases and the J gene lost 0 bases, with 8 bases spanning the gap. Germline loops: CDR1 MDHEN, CDR2 SYDVKM. The CDR3 spans 15 residues. The CDR3 spells CASSLVILSNQPQHF. CDR3 DNA: TGTGCCAGCAGTTTAGTCATACTTAGCAATCAGCCCCAGCATTTT.

This clone was picked up a small number of times. The chain couples TRBV7-2 to TRBJ2-1; maybe TRBD2 (6 bases). The CDR3 length is 16 residues. Germline assignment: CDR1 SGHTA and CDR2 FQGNSA. Trimming removed 4 bases from V and 5 bases from J, with 18 bases in between. This CDR3 is CASSSSRGLLNNEQFF. CDR3 nucleotides: TGTGCCAGCAGCTCTTCTCGGGGACTCCTTAACAATGAGCAGTTCTTC.

The chain joins TRBV5-5 to TRBJ1-2; 11 bases line up with TRBD1. The germline V gene encodes CDR1 SGHKS and CDR2 YYEKEE (reference sequence). The CDR3 has 14 amino acids. Losses at the gene ends were 3 bases for V and 2 bases for J; bases not matched to a gene: 0. This chain's CDR3 is CASSWDRGNYGYTF. In DNA form, the CDR3 reads TGTGCCAGCAGCTGGGACAGGGGGAACTATGGCTACACCTTC.